This T cell receptor (beta chain) was documented in a study of tumor-infiltrating lymphocytes in primary liver carcinoma. In the study overall: Patients included men and women of 30 to 69 years.

From 500 ng of total RNA, TCR beta-specific cDNA was reverse-transcribed using a constant-region primer. TCR beta libraries came from three nested multiplex PCR rounds using slightly modified ARM-PCR. The two initial PCR rounds, ten to eleven cycles each, used TRBV1-TRBV30 forward and C-beta reverse primers. MiXCR, applied by TCRdb to the multiplex PCR reads, yields one record per CDR3 protein. The sample has 85,000 to 100,000 distinct CDR3 sequences, less than 70% seen once. This clonotype was seen a single time. V lost 5 bases to trimming and J lost 1 base; unmatched junction nucleotides: 18. Germline CDR1 SGHAT, CDR2 FQDESV (reference sequence). CDR3 size: 19 residues. Both RNA and DNA were isolated together from around 20-30 mg of bulk tissue that had not been sorted.

Sequenced sample: tumor-adjacent normal liver tissue. The rearrangement links TRBV11-1 to TRBJ2-5; 8 nucleotides line up with TRBD2. The clonotype comes from a middle-aged man with primary liver carcinoma and hepatitis B virus infection. For the CDR3, the DNA is TGTGCCAGCAGCCTGCCCCCGGAGGTCGGGGGGGACTTCCAAGAGACCCAGTACTTC. It is translated as CASSLPPEVGGDFQETQYF.